Shown below are 13 T cell receptor beta chains from a single sample sequenced in a study of shared clonotypes between healthy human individuals. Only in-frame clones appear in the TCRdb table, and some are missing; sequencing was by immunoSEQ multiplex PCR. In the table there are about 1,500,000 clones, 96% of which are singletons. The sample comprised naive CD4+ T cells sorted from blood. Described subset: CD45RA+ positively selected. These receptors all come from a young man in good health.

DNA of the CDR3: TGTGCCAGTATAGGGTTAGCCAAAAACATTCAGTACTTC. Translated, it gives CASIGLAKNIQYF. The rearrangement uses TRBV18 and TRBJ2-4; D is unclear. Trimming shortened V by 9 bases and J by 0 bases, and 9 bases separated the two germline ends. The CDR3 length is 13 residues. In germline, CDR1 is KGHSH, CDR2 LQKENI. The entire variable domain, with the rest obtained from reference TRBV18 and TRBJ2-4, is as follows: NAGVMQNPRHLVRRRGQEARLRCSPMKGHSHVYWYRQLPEEGLKFMVYLQKENIIDESGMPKERFSAEFPKEGPSILRIQQVVRGDSAAYFCASIGLAKNIQYFGAGTRLSVL.

The chain couples TRBV7-9 to TRBJ2-3, with a tentative D call TRBD1 (5 bases). Germline assignment: CDR1 SEHNR and CDR2 FQNEAQ (reference sequence). CDR3 length: 14 residues. The germline V and J ends were trimmed by 5 bases and 4 bases, with 13 bases remaining between them. Here the CDR3 reads CASSLRGAPDTQYF. CDR3 nucleotides: TGTGCCAGCAGCCTAAGGGGCGCTCCAGATACGCAGTATTTT.

About this clone: The same CDR3 is also encoded by other DNA sequences in this sample. V and J are TRBV28 and TRBJ2-7; 8 nucleotides align to TRBD2. CDR1 and CDR2 (germline): MDHEN, SYDVKM. The CDR3 is 12 residues long. V lost 3 bases and J lost 7; bases outside the gene matches: 2. CDR3 bases: TGTGCCAGCAGTTTCCGGGGGGGTGAGCAGTACTTC. Translation: CASSFRGGEQYF.

The V and J genes are TRBV28 and TRBJ2-5; D gene uncertain. The CDR3 is 17 residues long. Germline values: CDR1 MDHEN, CDR2 SYDVKM. The V gene lost 4 bases and the J gene lost 1 base, with 19 bases spanning the gap. The CDR3 region is CASSSSRPDGSQETQYF. CDR3 nucleotide sequence: TGTGCCAGCAGTTCCTCACGTCCCGATGGGTCCCAAGAGACCCAGTACTTC. The full variable domain, with the rest looked up from reference TRBV28 and TRBJ2-5, is DVKVTQSSRYLVKRTGEKVFLECVQDMDHENMFWYRQDPGLGLRLIYFSYDVKMKEKGDIPEGYSVSREKKERFSLILESASTNQTSMYLCASSSSRPDGSQETQYFGPGTRLLVL.

V and J are TRBV7-2 and TRBJ2-7; 7 nucleotides line up with TRBD1. The length of the CDR3 is 16 residues. Germline CDR1 and CDR2: SGHTA and FQGNSA. The trim removed 0 bases at V and 3 bases at J, leaving 8 bases unmatched. The CDR3 DNA sequence: TGTGCCAGCAGCTTAGCCAGACCGGGACAGAACTACGAGCAGTACTTC. Amino acid sequence: CASSLARPGQNYEQYF. Full variable domain (outside the CDR3, taken from reference TRBV7-2 and TRBJ2-7): GAGVSQSPSNKVTEKGKDVELRCDPISGHTALYWYRQSLGQGLEFLIYFQGNSAPDKSGLPSDRFSAERTGGSVSTLTIQRTQQEDSAVYLCASSLARPGQNYEQYFGPGTRLTVT.

This chain connects TRBV9 to TRBJ2-1; D is ambiguous. The CDR3 covers 16 residues. Germline V lookup: CDR1 SGDLS, CDR2 YYNGEE. Trimming pared 0 bases from V and 11 bases from J, leaving 21 bases between. CDR3 sequence reads: CASSVELMAPSRKQFF. The CDR3 coding sequence is TGTGCCAGCAGCGTAGAATTGATGGCGCCAAGCCGGAAGCAGTTCTTC. Complete variable domain (other parts from reference TRBV9 and TRBJ2-1): DSGVTQTPKHLITATGQRVTLRCSPRSGDLSVYWYQQSLDQGLQFLIQYYNGEERAKGNILERFSAQQFPDLHSELNLSSLELGDSALYFCASSVELMAPSRKQFFGPGTRLTVL.

This rearrangement joins TRBV10-1 to TRBJ2-1; 7 bases match TRBD2. J was trimmed by 4 bases and V by 3 bases; bases with no gene match: 6. The CDR3 is 15 amino acids. The germline V gene encodes CDR1 WNHNN and CDR2 SYGVQD (reference sequence). The CDR3 DNA is TGCGCCAGCAGTGATAGGGCGGGAGCGTACAATGAGCAGTTCTTC. It is translated as CASSDRAGAYNEQFF.

The chain links TRBV10-3 to TRBJ2-7; tentatively, D is TRBD1 (6 bases). The V and J ends lost 2 bases and 2 bases respectively, with 10 bases between them. This CDR3 region has 14 residues. Per the germline V gene, CDR1 is ENHRY and CDR2 is SYGVKD. This chain's CDR3 is CAISESRDTYEQYF. DNA for the CDR3: TGTGCCATCAGTGAGAGCCGGGACACCTACGAGCAGTACTTC.

The V and J genes are TRBV6-1 and TRBJ1-3, with D possibly TRBD1 on 6 matching bases. Germline V CDR1 and CDR2: MNHNS, SASEGT. With 1 base removed from V and 4 bases from J, the gap between germline ends came to 11 bases. The CDR3 has 15 residues. In DNA form, the CDR3 reads TGTGCCAGCAGTGAAGGGGGGGCCGGCGGAAACACCATATATTTT. Translated: CASSEGGAGGNTIYF.

The chain joins TRBV7-9 to TRBJ2-3; 7 bases line up with TRBD2. The germline gives CDR1 SEHNR, CDR2 FQNEAQ (reference sequence). This CDR3 region has 15 residues. J was trimmed by 3 bases and V by 2 bases; bases with no gene match: 5. The chain's CDR3 is CASSLMEGGTDTQYF. DNA of the CDR3: TGTGCCAGCAGCTTAATGGAGGGAGGGACAGATACGCAGTATTTT.

Here the CDR3 DNA reads TGTGCCAGCAGCCCTAGGATGGGGGCTATCGAGCAGTACTTC. The encoded protein is CASSPRMGAIEQYF. The chain uses TRBV5-6 and TRBJ2-7; tentatively, D is TRBD1 (6 bases). The CDR3 loop spans 14 amino acids. Germline loops: CDR1 SGHDT, CDR2 YYEEEE. V lost 4 bases to trimming and J lost 6 bases, with 17 bases between them.

V gene TRBV28 combines with J gene TRBJ2-7; TRBD1 matches 9 bases. Germline CDR1 MDHEN, CDR2 SYDVKM. The CDR3 sequence is 14 residues long. With V trimmed by 10 bases and J by 5 bases, 12 bases remained unmatched. The DNA for the CDR3 is TGTGCCAACGCACCGGGACAGGGTTTCCACGAGCAGTACTTC. Protein: CANAPGQGFHEQYF.

This chain joins TRBV19 and TRBJ1-1, with 8 bases lining up with TRBD1. V was pared by 3 bases and J by 4 bases, with 10 bases of the junction left unmatched. The germline CDR1 and CDR2 sequences are LNHDA and SQIVND (reference sequence). The CDR3 totals 16 residues. Here the CDR3 reads CASSIQTTGAGTEAFF. The DNA of the CDR3 is TGTGCCAGTAGTATTCAGACGACAGGGGCCGGCACTGAAGCTTTCTTT.